Listed here is a single TCR beta chain. The target of this receptor is not known. Per-base quality was not reported, and no clone a single base away is much larger than it. The protocol used for the library was the immunoSEQ multiplex PCR assay. The table comes from immuneACCESS by way of TCRdb, which keeps in-frame sequences with V and J called. Part of the clones is missing from these tables; in studies checked, under half for an unresolved V gene and the rest for unknown reasons. This sample is represented by some 79,000 clones; 91% of them were singletons. The top ten constitute approximately 0.4% of the sample. The data were obtained in a study of technical replicates of blood from a handful of donors (dated by TCRdb to the late 2010s). Trimming removed 4 bases from V and 8 bases from J; the gene matches leave 16 bases unexplained. The CDR3 starts with the cysteine, ends with the phenylalanine, and has 16 residues. Of all the DNA, just the CDR3 is kept, 48 bases in frame from base 1. The germline V gene (reference sequence) provides CDR1 GTSNPN and CDR2 SVGIG.

The source of this sequence is a human donor in good health. Some clones in this sample may be carry-over from other donors' samples. The chain links TRBV30 with TRBJ1-4; 7 central nucleotides agree with TRBD1. The sequenced sample consisted of T cells isolated from PBMCs. The nucleotide sequence is given as TGTGCCTGGAACCCAATGTCCGGGACAGTTGGGGAAAAACTGTTTTTT. This yields the protein CAWNPMSGTVGEKLFF.